The 30 T cell receptor beta chains below were found in one sample sequenced in a study of molecular identifiers for immune sequencing clone quantification. TCRdb passed the PCR reads through MiXCR, listing each CDR3 protein once. The sample yields hundreds of thousands of distinct CDR3 sequences, around 25% seen once. Sequencing was performed on naive CD8+ T cells from blood, with Jurkat cell RNA spiked in. Subset meaning: FACS-sorted CD8+CD4-CCR7+CD45RA+ naive T cells. The receptor source for this set is a human donor in good health. Some libraries in this study had Jurkat cell RNA spiked in.

This clonotype was counted ten times or more. The chain uses TRBV13 and TRBJ1-1; D possibly corresponds to TRBD1 (5 bases). The V gene's germline CDR1 is PRHDT and CDR2 FYEKMQ (reference sequence). V was trimmed by 1 base and J by 11 bases, leaving 14 bases between them. The CDR3 totals 13 residues. CDR3 DNA: TGTGCCAGCAGCTTAGTCAGGGTCCCCGGGGCTTTCTTT. Translating it yields CASSLVRVPGAFF.

The gene calls are TRBV6-5 and TRBJ2-2; 14 positions match TRBD2. V lost 7 bases to trimming and J lost 3 bases; unmatched junction nucleotides: 7. The CDR3 runs 17 residues. Germline V gives CDR1 MNHEY, CDR2 SVGAGI. The CDR3 reads CASITGLAGAHTGELFF. The CDR3 DNA sequence: TGTGCCAGCATTACGGGACTAGCGGGGGCCCACACCGGGGAGCTGTTTTTT.

This clonotype was seen ten or more times. The CDR3 coding sequence is TGTGCCAGTAGTACAGGGGCCACCTACGAGCAGTACTTC. Protein sequence: CASSTGATYEQYF. The chain couples TRBV19 to TRBJ2-7; tentatively, D is TRBD1 (6 bases). Germline V CDR1 and CDR2: LNHDA, SQIVND (reference sequence). There are 13 residues in the CDR3. V was cut by 4 bases and J by 2 bases, with 9 bases left in between.

V and J are TRBV6-5 and TRBJ2-2; no clear D gene. Trimming took 6 bases from V and 6 from J, leaving 11 bases between them. The V gene's germline CDR1 is MNHEY and CDR2 SVGAGI. The CDR3 is 13 residues long. The CDR3 DNA sequence: TGTGCCAGCAGCCTCATATTCCCCGGGGAGCTGTTTTTT. This gives the protein CASSLIFPGELFF.

This clonotype was seen only a few times. V is TRBV4-1 and J is TRBJ2-7; 10 positions match TRBD1. Germline V gene data show CDR1 as MGHRA and CDR2 as YSYEKL. This CDR3 spans 15 amino acids. V shed 3 bases and J 6 bases; nucleotides not matched to a gene: 8. CDR3 DNA: TGCGCCAGCAGCCACCGGGTGGACAGGGGGGGCGAGCAGTACTTC. As protein: CASSHRVDRGGEQYF.

The chain employs TRBV9 and TRBJ2-7; 8 positions agree with TRBD1. Germline trimming cut 3 bases from V and 4 bases from J; bases unmatched to any gene: 6. This CDR3 spans 14 amino acids. In germline, CDR1 is SGDLS, CDR2 YYNGEE. The CDR3 coding sequence is TGTGCCAGCAGCGCGACAGGGGAACTGTACGAGCAGTACTTC. Translating it yields CASSATGELYEQYF.

A remark on this clonotype: Being one base from a much bigger clone, this may be a read error. This chain connects TRBV21-1 to TRBJ2-7; TRBD1 was called by the table and not checked on the DNA. TRBV21-1 represents a pseudogene. CDR3 length equals 21 residues. The CDR3 bases are TGTGCCAGCAGCAAAGAGGACCGTAGAAAAAAGAAGGAGGAGGACAGGACGGAGCAGTACTTC. This gives the protein CASSKEDRRKKKEEDRTEQYF.

The chain couples TRBV12-3 or TRBV12-4 to TRBJ1-1; perhaps TRBD1 as D (5 bases). V lost 3 bases to trimming and J lost 6 bases, with 11 bases between them. This CDR3 spans 13 amino acids. CDR3 amino acids: CASSFGGVPEAFF. The CDR3 DNA sequence: TGTGCCAGCAGTTTCGGGGGGGTCCCTGAAGCTTTCTTT.

This clonotype has only a few counts. The chain has TRBV4-1 and TRBJ2-3; TRBD2 matches at 11 bases. This CDR3 region has 17 residues. The ends lost 4 bases at V and 4 bases at J; junction bases unmatched: 10. The V gene's germline CDR1 is MGHRA and CDR2 YSYEKL. DNA for the CDR3: TGCGCCAGCAGCCTGCTACTAGCGGGGGACCACTCAGATACGCAGTATTTT. Its protein product is CASSLLLAGDHSDTQYF.

The genes are TRBV11-3 and TRBJ1-2; no reliable D call. The V and J ends lost 4 bases and 2 bases respectively, with 17 bases between them. This CDR3 is 16 amino acids long. Germline V gene data show CDR1 as SGHNT and CDR2 as YENEEA. CDR3 loop: CASSWATTQANYGYTF. The CDR3 DNA reads as TGTGCCAGCAGCTGGGCCACGACTCAAGCCAACTATGGCTACACCTTC.

This rearrangement joins TRBV21-1 to TRBJ2-5; TRBD1, the table's D call, lacks a check against the DNA. TRBV21-1 constitutes a pseudogene. CDR3 length: 16 residues. This CDR3 is CASSKAGDRVQETQYF. The CDR3 region has the DNA TGTGCCAGCAGCAAAGCGGGGGACAGGGTCCAAGAGACCCAGTACTTC.

This clonotype was observed once. This chain connects TRBV5-6 to TRBJ2-7, with TRBD2 identical over 7 bases. The junction had 13 bases not matched to a gene; V was cut back by 4 bases and J by 0 bases. The CDR3 loop spans 17 amino acids. CDR1 and CDR2 (germline): SGHDT, YYEEEE. CDR3 loop: CASSMRLAGGHSYEQYF. The CDR3 bases are TGTGCCAGCAGCATGCGACTAGCCGGCGGGCACTCCTACGAGCAGTACTTC.

The chain uses TRBV12-3 or TRBV12-4 and TRBJ2-5; D is uncertain. With 1 base removed from V and 4 bases from J, the gap between germline ends came to 10 bases. CDR3 length: 14 amino acids. The CDR3 region is CASSLDPRRETQYF. In DNA, the CDR3 is TGTGCCAGCAGTTTAGATCCAAGGAGAGAGACCCAGTACTTC.

The chain links TRBV6-2 or TRBV6-3 to TRBJ2-5, with no clear D. V gave up 5 bases and J gave up 3 bases, with 16 bases separating them. The CDR3 consists of 15 residues. Germline-derived CDR1 and CDR2 are MNHEY and SVGEGT. CDR3 loop: CASSPLDARKETQYF. In DNA form, the CDR3 reads TGTGCCAGCAGTCCCCTCGATGCCAGAAAAGAGACCCAGTACTTC.

In its sample, this clonotype was seen many times. The V call is TRBV6-2 or TRBV6-3, the J call TRBJ1-1; D is undetermined. V shed 1 base and J shed 1 base, with 7 bases lying between them. Germline CDR1 and CDR2: MNHEY and SVGEGT. The CDR3 has 14 amino acids. CDR3 protein: CASSYYAGNTEAFF. Written as DNA, the CDR3 is TGTGCCAGCAGTTACTATGCAGGGAACACTGAAGCTTTCTTT.

Details on this clonotype: The germline gene is not matched at one end of the junction; a read error may be the cause. The rearrangement links TRBV4-3 to TRBJ1-3; D is perhaps TRBD1 (6 bases). CDR3 length equals 18 residues. From germline, CDR1 is LGHNA and CDR2 YSLEER. The CDR3 sequence is CVSSQEGGQSYSGNTIYF. The CDR3 nucleotides are TGCGTCAGCAGCCAAGAAGGAGGACAGTCTTACTCTGGAAACACCATATATTTT.

In this sample, this clonotype turned up many times. The rearrangement joins TRBV12-3 or TRBV12-4 to TRBJ2-1; weak D call: TRBD1 (6 bases). V was clipped by 3 bases and J by 10 bases, with 13 bases between them. CDR3 length: 13 residues. This CDR3 reads CASSFGGQGEQFF. In DNA form, the CDR3 reads TGTGCCAGCAGTTTCGGTGGGCAGGGGGAGCAGTTCTTC.

This clonotype was detected ten times or more. The CDR3 here is CASSPRRATEAFF. The CDR3 region has the DNA TGCGCCAGCAGCCCGAGGAGGGCCACTGAAGCTTTCTTT. V and J are TRBV5-1 and TRBJ1-1, with D unclear. The V end was cut by 4 bases, the J end by 4 bases, with 11 bases between. Germline CDR1 is SGHRS and CDR2 is YFSETQ. This CDR3 is built from 13 residues.

With respect to this clonotype: This is likely a read error, given that the CDR3 carries no conserved phenylalanine or tryptophan at its end. The gene calls are TRBV20-1 and TRBJ2-3, with 10 bases identical to TRBD2. The junction had 14 bases not matched to a gene; V was cut back by 4 bases and J by 4 bases. Germline V gene lookup returns CDR1 DFQATT and CDR2 SNEGSKA (reference sequence). CDR3 length: 17 amino acids. CDR3 in amino acids: CSATDLAGVSIADTQYY. The DNA for the CDR3 is TGCAGTGCTACAGATCTAGCGGGAGTGAGCATCGCAGATACGCAGTATTAT.

This clonotype was detected a few times. CDR3 residues: CAWSPGVDYGYTF. CDR3 DNA sequence: TGTGCCTGGAGCCCGGGGGTTGACTATGGCTACACCTTC. The chain has TRBV30 and TRBJ1-2, with a possible D match to TRBD1 (5 bases). Germline CDR1 GTSNPN, CDR2 SVGIG (reference sequence). V was pared by 3 bases and J by 3 bases, with 11 bases between. The CDR3 sequence is 13 residues long.

In regard to this clonotype: The junction departs from the called germline gene at one end, perhaps through a read error. The rearrangement joins TRBV13 to TRBJ1-2; possibly TRBD1 for D (5 bases). Germline-derived CDR1 and CDR2 are PRHDT and FYEKMQ (reference sequence). The CDR3 covers 13 residues. The CDR3 here is CASSRRGRNGHTF. In DNA form, the CDR3 reads TGTGCCAGCAGCCGTCGGGGGAGGAATGGCCACACCTTC. Full variable domain (remainder filled in from reference TRBV13 and TRBJ1-2): AAGVIQSPRHLIKEKRETATLKCYPIPRHDTVYWYQQGPGQDPQFLISFYEKMQSDKGSIPDRFSAQQFSDYHSELNMSSLELGDSALYFCASSRRGRNGHTFGSGTRLTVV.

This clonotype was counted ten times or more. The chain recombines TRBV7-2 with TRBJ2-7; 9 nucleotides line up with TRBD1. This CDR3 is 16 amino acids long. V shed 4 bases, J shed 3 bases, and the junction held 10 bases outside the gene matches. Per germline, CDR1 SGHTA and CDR2 FQGNSA. CDR3 loop: CASSSHGTGLLYEQYF. In DNA form, the CDR3 reads TGTGCCAGCAGCTCTCACGGGACAGGGTTACTCTACGAGCAGTACTTC. Combining the CDR3 with reference TRBV7-2 and TRBJ2-7 gives the whole variable domain GAGVSQSPSNKVTEKGKDVELRCDPISGHTALYWYRQSLGQGLEFLIYFQGNSAPDKSGLPSDRFSAERTGGSVSTLTIQRTQQEDSAVYLCASSSHGTGLLYEQYFGPGTRLTVT.

With respect to this clonotype: A much larger clone lies a single base off, so this may be a read error. The gene calls are TRBV7-2 and TRBJ2-7; TRBD1 might be the D (5 bases). The CDR3 has 14 amino acids. Germline CDR1 SGHTA, CDR2 FQGNSA. CDR3 nucleotides: TGTGCCAGCAGCTCAGCAGGGTCATTGTACGAGCTGTACTTC. Translation: CASSSAGSLYELYF.

This rearrangement joins TRBV28 to TRBJ2-7, with 7 bases aligning to TRBD1. Germline CDR1 is MDHEN and CDR2 is SYDVKM. This CDR3 spans 14 amino acids. J was trimmed by 2 bases and V by 6 bases; bases with no gene match: 7. CDR3 coding DNA: TGTGCCAGCAGGAAACCGGGGACAGCCTACGAGCAGTACTTC. This codes for CASRKPGTAYEQYF.

In its sample, this clonotype was seen many times. CDR3: CASSLEHATDTQYF. Here the CDR3 DNA reads TGTGCCAGCAGCTTAGAGCATGCCACAGATACGCAGTATTTT. The chain recombines TRBV11-2 with TRBJ2-3; D call uncertain. Trimming shortened V by 0 bases and J by 2 bases, and 6 bases separated the two germline ends. Germline V gene sequence: CDR1 SGHAT, CDR2 FQNNGV. The CDR3 runs 14 residues.

About this clonotype itself: Sequence at one end of the junction differs from germline and may be a read error. The chain links TRBV6-6 to TRBJ1-5; possibly TRBD1 for D (5 bases). The CDR3 covers 18 residues. Germline CDR1 MNHNY, CDR2 SVGAGI (reference sequence). In nucleotides, the CDR3 is TGTGCCAGCGAAACCGACATCATGGGGGTGAGAAGCAGTCAGCCCCAGCATTTT. It yields the protein CASETDIMGVRSSQPQHF.

This clonotype appeared many times. The chain employs TRBV6-2 or TRBV6-3 and TRBJ1-1, with D tentatively TRBD1 (6 bases). V gave up 10 bases and J gave up 7 bases, with 13 bases separating them. This CDR3 comprises 11 residues. Germline V gene lookup returns CDR1 MNHEY and CDR2 SVGEGT. CDR3 bases: TGTGCCACCAAGACAGGCGATGAAGCTTTCTTT. Translation: CATKTGDEAFF.

The chain is built from TRBV11-2 and TRBJ1-2; unclear D gene. The CDR3 sequence is 17 residues long. The ends were cut back, 0 bases at V and 8 bases at J, with 22 bases in the middle. The V gene's germline CDR1 is SGHAT and CDR2 FQNNGV. The CDR3, as DNA: TGTGCCAGCAGCTTAGACGGACCATCTGGGCTAGTGCTCGGCTACACCTTC. It yields the protein CASSLDGPSGLVLGYTF.

This clonotype was seen more than once but under ten times. The genes are TRBV7-9 and TRBJ1-6; a weak D match, TRBD1 (5 bases). The CDR3 contains 13 residues. Germline V gene lookup returns CDR1 SEHNR and CDR2 FQNEAQ (reference sequence). V was trimmed by 8 bases and J by 7 bases, leaving 12 bases between them. CDR3 in amino acids: CASGFSGNSPLHF. The CDR3 DNA reads TGTGCCAGCGGGTTTTCAGGGAATTCACCCCTCCACTTT. Together with reference TRBV7-9 and TRBJ1-6, the CDR3 gives the full variable domain: DTGVSQNPRHKITKRGQNVTFRCDPISEHNRLYWYRQTLGQGPEFLTYFQNEAQLEKSRLLSDRFSAERPKGSFSTLEIQRTEQGDSAMYLCASGFSGNSPLHFGNGTRLTVT.

This clonotype was picked up many times. The V and J genes are TRBV27 and TRBJ2-3, with a possible D match to TRBD1 (6 bases). Looked up from germline, CDR1 is MNHEY and CDR2 is SMNVEV (reference sequence). CDR3 length: 16 residues. Trimming left V 2 bases short and J 4 bases short, with 16 bases between. The chain's CDR3 is CASSLGLGAPADTQYF. The CDR3 DNA reads TGTGCCAGCAGTTTAGGTCTGGGGGCGCCGGCAGATACGCAGTATTTT.